This is a list of T cell receptor beta chains from one sample in a study of shared clonotypes between healthy human individuals. Method: immunoSEQ multiplex PCR; TCRdb's copy keeps in-frame clones and lacks some. Of about 2 million clones detected, about 95% appear once; the ten largest clones hold 1.1%. The sample taken for sequencing was naive CD8+ T cells sorted from blood. All receptors derive from a man in his late teens or twenties in good health. Each CDR3 is given with its conserved first and last residue. The D gene is left open where the match is weak. The size of a clone is reported for some rows only, either as once, few or many, or as a class for expanded clones.

.	TRBV7-6	.	TRBJ2-7	CASSVDYLPYEQYF	TGTGCCAGCAGCGTGGACTACCTTCCCTACGAGCAGTACTTC
.	TRBV6-1	.	TRBJ2-7	CASSEEVPEESLSYEQYF	TGTGCCAGCAGTGAAGAGGTACCCGAAGAGAGTCTCTCTTACGAGCAGTACTTC
.	TRBV6-1	.	TRBJ2-7	CASSLVALYEQYF	TGTGCCAGCAGCCTTGTTGCCCTCTACGAGCAGTACTTC
TRBD1	TRBV19	.	TRBJ2-7	CASEPGQGYEQYF	TGTGCCAGTGAACCGGGACAGGGCTACGAGCAGTACTTC
TRBD2	TRBV27	.	TRBJ2-1	CASSLLASGGPVNEQFF	TGTGCCAGCAGTTTACTGGCTAGCGGGGGCCCCGTGAATGAGCAGTTCTTC
.	TRBV11-1	.	TRBJ1-1	CASSVGRDFEAFF	TGTGCCAGCAGCGTAGGCAGGGATTTCGAAGCTTTCTTT
.	TRBV5-1	.	TRBJ2-5	CASSLVSSQETQYF	TGCGCCAGCAGCTTGGTAAGCAGCCAAGAGACCCAGTACTTC
.	TRBV19	.	TRBJ2-5	CASSILLSQETQYF	TGTGCCAGTAGTATCCTGCTATCCCAAGAGACCCAGTACTTC
TRBD2	TRBV6-4	.	TRBJ2-5	CASRETQTSGRRETQYF	TGTGCCAGCAGGGAAACCCAAACTAGCGGGAGGCGAGAGACCCAGTACTTC
TRBD1	TRBV30	.	TRBJ2-1	CAWSVTQGVDNEQFF	TGTGCCTGGAGTGTAACGCAGGGGGTTGACAATGAGCAGTTCTTC
.	TRBV19	.	TRBJ2-7	CASSSGITYEQYF	TGTGCCAGTAGTTCCGGGATCACCTACGAGCAGTACTTC
.	TRBV9	few	TRBJ2-3	CASSPRGDTQYF	TGTGCCAGCAGCCCCCGGGGGGATACGCAGTATTTT
TRBD2	TRBV7-9	once	TRBJ2-7	CASSLGAGGPNEQYF	TGTGCCAGCAGCTTAGGAGCGGGAGGCCCAAACGAGCAGTACTTC
.	TRBV11-2	.	TRBJ1-2	CASSGTPENYGYTF	TGTGCCAGCAGCGGGACACCGGAGAACTATGGCTACACCTTC
.	TRBV5-1	.	TRBJ1-2	CASSSGIGYTF	TGCGCCAGCAGCTCCGGGATTGGCTACACCTTC
TRBD2	TRBV5-6	.	TRBJ2-1	CASSLELAGHNEQFF	TGTGCCAGCAGCTTGGAACTAGCGGGACACAATGAGCAGTTCTTC
.	TRBV5-4	.	TRBJ1-1	CAGRDNLGTEAFF	TGTGCCGGACGGGACAATTTGGGCACTGAAGCTTTCTTT
.	TRBV4-1	few	TRBJ1-1	CASTEGLNTEAFF	TGCGCCAGCACCGAGGGACTGAACACTGAAGCTTTCTTT
.	TRBV6-5	.	TRBJ1-2	CASSTNTEYGYTF	TGTGCCAGCAGCACGAATACAGAATATGGCTACACCTTC
.	TRBV10-1	.	TRBJ1-5	CASLGQGSYICNQPQHF	.
.	TRBV11-2	.	TRBJ2-7	CASSFIWVEGAAQYF	TGTGCCAGCAGCTTTATATGGGTTGAAGGGGCGGCGCAGTACTTC
.	TRBV27	.	TRBJ2-1	CASSPTTYNEQFF	TGTGCCAGCAGTCCTACGACCTACAATGAGCAGTTCTTC
TRBD1	TRBV6-5	.	TRBJ2-7	CASSYSVGQAHYEQYF	TGTGCCAGCAGTTACTCAGTGGGACAGGCACACTACGAGCAGTACTTC
.	TRBV7-9	.	TRBJ1-4	CASSLKDFRAIEEKLFF	TGTGCCAGCAGCCTAAAAGACTTCAGGGCTATCGAGGAAAAACTGTTTTTT
TRBD2	TRBV4-1	.	TRBJ2-4	CASSQESGGLMGNIQYF	TGCGCCAGCAGCCAAGAATCGGGGGGGCTGATGGGAAACATTCAGTACTTC
.	TRBV20-1	once	TRBJ2-2	CSAPLDRELFF	TGCAGTGCTCCCCTAGATCGGGAGCTGTTTTTT
TRBD1	TRBV6-5	.	TRBJ2-7	CASRYSGTGQTYEQYF	TGTGCCAGCAGGTACTCCGGGACAGGGCAAACCTACGAGCAGTACTTC
.	TRBV4-3	.	TRBJ1-1	CASSQDMIGGANTEAFF	TGCGCCAGCAGCCAAGATATGATCGGGGGGGCGAACACTGAAGCTTTCTTT
TRBD1	TRBV5-1	.	TRBJ2-3	CASSWTGGDTQYF	TGCGCCAGCAGCTGGACAGGGGGAGATACGCAGTATTTT
.	TRBV4-1	few	TRBJ2-7	CASSQVQGSYEQYF	TGCGCCAGCAGCCAAGTTCAGGGTTCCTACGAGCAGTACTTC
.	TRBV13	.	TRBJ1-2	CASSSDEVGYTF	TGTGCCAGCAGCTCAGACGAAGTCGGCTACACCTTC
.	TRBV27	.	TRBJ1-1	CASSLSLNTEAFF	TGTGCCAGCAGTTTGAGCCTAAACACTGAAGCTTTCTTT
.	TRBV15	.	TRBJ2-3	CATSRAGSVEDTQYF	TGTGCCACCAGCAGAGCCGGGTCGGTAGAAGATACGCAGTATTTT
TRBD2	TRBV25-1	.	TRBJ2-3	CASSAASGQLSDTQYF	TGTGCCAGCAGTGCCGCTAGCGGGCAGCTGTCAGATACGCAGTATTTT
.	TRBV19	.	TRBJ1-2	CASSLAPGTGPRGYTF	TGTGCCAGTAGCCTGGCCCCAGGGACCGGCCCTCGTGGCTACACCTTC
.	TRBV19	.	TRBJ2-7	CASSPGTNSYEQYF	TGTGCCAGTAGTCCCGGGACAAATTCCTACGAGCAGTACTTC
TRBD2	TRBV14	.	TRBJ2-5	CASSQLAGETQYF	TGTGCCAGCAGCCAATTAGCGGGGGAGACCCAGTACTTC
TRBD1	TRBV4-3	.	TRBJ2-1	CASSNGGTGTYSNEQFF	TGCGCCAGCAGCAACGGAGGGACAGGAACGTATTCCAATGAGCAGTTCTTC
.	TRBV10-2	.	TRBJ2-3	CASSDGFAAYTDTQYF	TGCGCCAGCAGTGACGGCTTCGCCGCTTACACAGATACGCAGTATTTT
TRBD2	TRBV10-3	.	TRBJ2-1	CAISDSSGLAGYNEQFF	TGTGCCATCAGTGATTCTTCGGGACTAGCGGGGTACAATGAGCAGTTCTTC
.	TRBV18	once	TRBJ2-7	CASSPRPSEQYF	TGTGCCAGCTCACCACGCCCGAGCGAGCAGTACTTC
.	TRBV9	.	TRBJ2-7	CASSPTRTDLPHEQYF	TGTGCCAGCAGCCCCACCCGGACAGATCTCCCGCACGAGCAGTACTTC
.	TRBV5-1	.	TRBJ2-5	CASRIGAETQYF	TGCGCCAGCAGAATAGGTGCCGAGACCCAGTACTTC
.	TRBV7-9	.	TRBJ2-7	CASSSHRDGEQYF	TGTGCCAGCAGCTCCCACAGGGATGGCGAGCAGTACTTC
.	TRBV4-1	.	TRBJ2-6	CASSQAPPGANVLTF	TGCGCCAGCAGCCAAGCTCCTCCGGGGGCCAACGTCCTGACTTTC
.	TRBV10-2	.	TRBJ1-1	CASSLTDYTEAFF	TGCGCCAGCAGTTTAACAGACTACACTGAAGCTTTCTTT
.	TRBV5-8	.	TRBJ2-5	CASSLPGAPQETQYF	TGTGCCAGCAGCCTCCCCGGGGCTCCCCAAGAGACCCAGTACTTC
.	TRBV6-5	.	TRBJ1-2	CASSYNGNYGYTF	TGTGCCAGCAGTTACAACGGAAACTATGGCTACACCTTC
.	TRBV6-5	.	TRBJ2-3	CATSGLDTDTQYF	TGTGCCACCTCAGGGCTCGACACAGATACGCAGTATTTT
.	TRBV5-6	.	TRBJ1-5	CASSLGRTQPQHF	TGTGCCAGCAGCTTAGGCAGAACGCAGCCCCAGCATTTT
.	TRBV13	once	TRBJ2-3	CASSSRLGATDTQYF	TGTGCCAGCAGCTCCCGATTGGGCGCCACAGATACGCAGTATTTT
.	TRBV7-9	once	TRBJ1-2	CASSLGSPGRGYTF	TGTGCCAGCAGCTTAGGATCCCCGGGCCGGGGCTACACCTTC
.	TRBV30	.	TRBJ1-5	CAWSLNTNQPQHF	TGTGCCTGGAGTCTAAATACAAATCAGCCCCAGCATTTT
.	TRBV12-5	once	TRBJ2-5	CASGLVNSQETQYF	TGTGCTAGTGGTTTGGTAAACTCCCAAGAGACCCAGTACTTC
.	TRBV5-1	.	TRBJ2-1	CASSDVHGGSYNEQFF	TGCGCCAGCAGCGACGTGCATGGAGGCTCCTACAATGAGCAGTTCTTC
TRBD2	TRBV25-1	.	TRBJ2-7	CASRPMRLAGTYLYEQYF	TGTGCCAGCAGGCCTATGAGACTAGCGGGAACCTACCTCTACGAGCAGTACTTC